One and the same sample provided the 22 T cell receptor beta chains below, sequenced in a study of shared T cell receptors in the human thymus. TCRdb's copy holds only in-frame clones and misses some; the assay was immunoSEQ multiplex PCR. The sample consists of hundreds of thousands of clones, 80% to 90% of them appearing once. The same sample was also used in a study of human thymus T cells.

Material for sequencing was thymocytes. These receptors originate from a boy in the first two years of life with a congenital heart defect.

This chain joins TRBV14 and TRBJ2-3; 9 nucleotides agree with TRBD2. CDR1 and CDR2 from the germline V gene are SGHDN and FVKESK. Trimming took 2 bases from V and 3 from J; bases not matched to a gene: 9. CDR3 length equals 17 residues. The CDR3 spells CASSQFEWLAGTDTQYF. The CDR3 DNA sequence: TGTGCCAGCAGCCAATTCGAATGGCTAGCGGGGACAGATACGCAGTATTTT. Using reference TRBV14 and TRBJ2-3 for the parts outside the CDR3, the full variable domain is EAGVTQFPSHSVIEKGQTVTLRCDPISGHDNLYWYRRVMGKEIKFLLHFVKESKQDESGMPNNRFLAERTGGTYSTLKVQPAELEDSGVYFCASSQFEWLAGTDTQYFGPGTRLTVL.

This rearrangement joins TRBV5-1 to TRBJ1-5; 11 positions match TRBD1. CDR3 length: 17 residues. Trimming cost V 5 bases and J 0 bases; bases outside gene matches: 7. Germline CDR1 is SGHRS and CDR2 is YFSETQ. CDR3 loop: CASSPGQGGYSNQPQHF. CDR3 in DNA: TGCGCCAGCAGTCCGGGACAGGGGGGCTATAGCAATCAGCCCCAGCATTTT.

The chain links TRBV19 to TRBJ2-7; 10 positions agree with TRBD1. The CDR3 contains 14 residues. V gave up 5 bases and J gave up 2 bases; unmatched junction bases: 3. Germline V gene lookup returns CDR1 LNHDA and CDR2 SQIVND (reference sequence). The CDR3 nucleotides read TGTGCCAGTAGTGCAGGGACAGGGGCCTACGAGCAGTACTTC. The encoded protein is CASSAGTGAYEQYF.

The chain has TRBV15 and TRBJ1-3, with a weak D call TRBD1 (5 bases). Per germline, CDR1 LNHNV and CDR2 YYDKDF (reference sequence). The CDR3 totals 16 residues. V was shortened by 0 bases and J by 2 bases, with 11 bases between the two germline ends. This chain's CDR3 is CATSRETAPTGNTIYF. The CDR3 DNA reads TGTGCCACCAGCAGAGAGACAGCCCCTACTGGAAACACCATATATTTT.

This chain joins TRBV7-9 and TRBJ2-7, with D possibly being TRBD2 (5 bases). CDR3 length: 15 residues. V dropped 3 bases and J dropped 6 bases, with 18 bases sitting between them. Germline CDR1 reads SEHNR; CDR2 reads FQNEAQ (reference sequence). Here the CDR3 reads CASSFPGVLSGEQYF. The CDR3 region has the DNA TGTGCCAGCAGCTTCCCCGGGGTCCTAAGTGGCGAGCAGTACTTC.

The chain is built from TRBV28 and TRBJ1-5; D is uncertain. Between the trimmed V and J ends, which lost 2 bases and 5 bases, there was a span of 7 bases. This CDR3 contains 13 residues. The germline V gene encodes CDR1 MDHEN and CDR2 SYDVKM. The CDR3 nucleotides are TGTGCCAGCAGTTTAAATCCCGATCAGCCCCAGCATTTT. Its translation: CASSLNPDQPQHF.

V usage is TRBV7-9 and J usage is TRBJ2-3, with 11 bases lining up with TRBD2. Germline CDR1 SEHNR, CDR2 FQNEAQ (reference sequence). The CDR3 loop spans 17 amino acids. With V trimmed by 2 bases and J by 5 bases, 9 bases remained unmatched. DNA for the CDR3: TGTGCCAGCAGCTTATTGGCACTAGCGGGAGATAAAGATACGCAGTATTTT. The encoded protein is CASSLLALAGDKDTQYF. Full variable domain (outside the CDR3, taken from reference TRBV7-9 and TRBJ2-3): DTGVSQNPRHKITKRGQNVTFRCDPISEHNRLYWYRQTLGQGPEFLTYFQNEAQLEKSRLLSDRFSAERPKGSFSTLEIQRTEQGDSAMYLCASSLLALAGDKDTQYFGPGTRLTVL.

The chain recombines TRBV4-3 with TRBJ1-1; 8 nucleotides agree with TRBD1. J gave up 0 bases and V 1 base, and 4 bases lay outside the gene matches. CDR1 and CDR2 (germline): LGHNA, YSLEER. The CDR3 has 16 residues. CDR3: CASSQGTGLMNTEAFF. DNA of the CDR3: TGCGCCAGCAGCCAAGGGACAGGGCTAATGAACACTGAAGCTTTCTTT.

This clone was recorded only once. The chain couples TRBV28 to TRBJ1-6; D not resolved. Germline V lookup: CDR1 MDHEN, CDR2 SYDVKM. Trimming cost V 5 bases and J 4 bases, with 18 bases left between them. This CDR3 region has 17 residues. This CDR3 is CASSLWPKGAYNSPLHF. CDR3 bases: TGTGCCAGCAGTCTCTGGCCCAAGGGAGCTTATAATTCACCCCTCCACTTT.

This CDR3 reads CTSSQQDYPGLAGDEAFF. CDR3 DNA sequence: TGCACCAGCAGCCAACAAGATTACCCGGGACTAGCGGGAGATGAGGCGTTCTTC. V usage is TRBV1 and J usage is TRBJ2-1; TRBD2 is the table's D call, not checked against the DNA. TRBV1 is a documented pseudogene. The CDR3 spans 18 residues.

The chain employs TRBV21-1 and TRBJ2-7; TRBD2 is taken as the D call from the table, unchecked against the DNA. TRBV21-1 is shown as a pseudogene. The length of the CDR3 is 16 residues. The DNA for the CDR3 is TGTGCCAGCAGCAAAGGGGGAGGGACCGCTACCTACGAGCAGTACTTC. It is translated as CASSKGGGTATYEQYF.

The chain has TRBV7-9 and TRBJ1-1, with D maybe TRBD1 (6 bases). The V gene's germline CDR1 is SEHNR and CDR2 FQNEAQ (reference sequence). V gave up 1 base and J gave up 8 bases, with 11 bases separating them. The CDR3 loop spans 13 amino acids. CDR3 nucleotides: TGTGCCAGCAGCTTAGGGGGTGGACAGGAAGCTTTCTTT. This codes for CASSLGGGQEAFF.

This chain links TRBV4-3 with TRBJ2-1, with 8 positions matching TRBD2. The J segment lost 11 bases and the V segment lost 0 bases, leaving 12 bases of the junction unmatched. CDR1 and CDR2 (germline): LGHNA, YSLEER. The CDR3 runs 16 residues. The chain's CDR3 is CASSQDGGTSVPKQFF. DNA of the CDR3: TGCGCCAGCAGCCAAGACGGAGGGACTAGTGTCCCTAAGCAGTTCTTC.

This CDR3 is CASSQVKGARTEAFF. The CDR3 region has the DNA TGTGCCAGCAGCCAAGTCAAAGGGGCTAGGACTGAAGCTTTCTTT. The chain combines TRBV14 with TRBJ1-1; D may be TRBD1 (5 bases). The germline V gene encodes CDR1 SGHDN and CDR2 FVKESK. This CDR3 spans 15 amino acids. The V end lost 1 base, the J end lost 5 bases, and 14 bases lay between the germline ends. Combining the CDR3 with reference TRBV14 and TRBJ1-1 gives the whole variable domain EAGVTQFPSHSVIEKGQTVTLRCDPISGHDNLYWYRRVMGKEIKFLLHFVKESKQDESGMPNNRFLAERTGGTYSTLKVQPAELEDSGVYFCASSQVKGARTEAFFGQGTRLTVV.

The chain recombines TRBV29-1 with TRBJ2-5; TRBD2 aligns across 7 bases. The germline CDR1 and CDR2 sequences are SQVTM and ANQGSEA. V shed 1 base, J shed 2 bases, and the junction held 1 base outside the gene matches. The CDR3 contains 13 residues. In nucleotides, the CDR3 is TGCAGCGTTGAAGGGGGGGGGCAAGAGACCCAGTACTTC. It translates to CSVEGGGQETQYF. The full variable domain, in which reference TRBV29-1 and TRBJ2-5 provide the parts outside the CDR3, is SAVISQKPSRDICQRGTSLTIQCQVDSQVTMMFWYRQQPGQSLTLIATANQGSEATYESGFVIDKFPISRPNLTFSTLTVSNMSPEDSSIYLCSVEGGGQETQYFGPGTRLLVL.

This rearrangement joins TRBV4-1 to TRBJ2-3; 8 bases are a match to TRBD1. V lost 5 bases to trimming and J lost 6 bases; unmatched junction nucleotides: 13. The germline V gene encodes CDR1 MGHRA and CDR2 YSYEKL. The CDR3 consists of 16 residues. DNA for the CDR3: TGCGCCAGCAGCAACAGCGGACAGGGAAGGTGGGATACGCAGTATTTT. This gives the protein CASSNSGQGRWDTQYF.

CDR3 nucleotides: TGCGCCAGCAGCTTCTCCTGGACAGGAACTGGAAACACCATATATTTT. Protein product: CASSFSWTGTGNTIYF. This chain connects TRBV5-1 to TRBJ1-3; 7 bases are a match to TRBD1. V lost 2 bases to trimming and J lost 2 bases; unmatched junction nucleotides: 7. The CDR3 length is 16 residues. The V gene's germline CDR1 is SGHRS and CDR2 YFSETQ. Looking up the rest from reference TRBV5-1 and TRBJ1-3 gives the full variable domain: KAGVTQTPRYLIKTRGQQVTLSCSPISGHRSVSWYQQTPGQGLQFLFEYFSETQRNKGNFPGRFSGRQFSNSRSEMNVSTLELGDSALYLCASSFSWTGTGNTIYFGEGSWLTVV.

V and J are TRBV28 and TRBJ2-7; possible D gene TRBD1, 5 bases. Trimming took 5 bases from V and 4 from J, leaving 15 bases between them. The CDR3 loop spans 14 amino acids. Germline values: CDR1 MDHEN, CDR2 SYDVKM. CDR3 sequence reads: CASSDRTPQYEQYF. The CDR3 region has the DNA TGTGCCAGCAGTGACCGGACACCTCAATACGAGCAGTACTTC. The complete variable domain, with remaining parts taken from reference TRBV28 and TRBJ2-7, reads DVKVTQSSRYLVKRTGEKVFLECVQDMDHENMFWYRQDPGLGLRLIYFSYDVKMKEKGDIPEGYSVSREKKERFSLILESASTNQTSMYLCASSDRTPQYEQYFGPGTRLTVT.

This chain connects TRBV6-5 to TRBJ1-3; TRBD1 aligns across 7 bases. The CDR3 loop spans 14 amino acids. V was clipped by 6 bases and J by 0 bases; unmatched bases: 2. Germline lookup yields CDR1 MNHEY and CDR2 SVGAGI. Here the CDR3 DNA reads TGTGCCAGCAGCCGGGACAGCTCTGGAAACACCATATATTTT. Translation gives CASSRDSSGNTIYF.

The chain has TRBV6-5 and TRBJ2-5; either TRBD1 or TRBD2 may fit D (6 bases each). This CDR3 is 14 amino acids long. V lost 6 bases, J lost 1 base, and 12 bases lay in between. Germline V lookup: CDR1 MNHEY, CDR2 SVGAGI. The CDR3 DNA sequence: TGTGCCAGCAGGTACGGGGGCAGCCAAGAGACCCAGTACTTC. Its protein is CASRYGGSQETQYF.

This chain connects TRBV4-3 to TRBJ1-1; D is ambiguous. Trimming took off 1 base at V and 0 bases at J, with 9 bases between the two ends. The CDR3 totals 15 residues. CDR1 and CDR2 (germline): LGHNA, YSLEER. CDR3 sequence (DNA): TGCGCCAGCAGCCAAGGCGGATTCATGAACACTGAAGCTTTCTTT. Translating gives CASSQGGFMNTEAFF.

The chain uses TRBV19 and TRBJ1-5; D might be TRBD1 (5 bases). The V end lost 5 bases, the J end lost 3 bases, and 11 bases lay between the germline ends. Germline CDR1 is LNHDA and CDR2 is SQIVND (reference sequence). This CDR3 region has 14 residues. The CDR3 bases are TGTGCCAGTAGTCTCAGGGTGAACAATCAGCCCCAGCATTTT. It yields the protein CASSLRVNNQPQHF.